The present entry profiles one T cell receptor (beta chain) with its context. What it binds is not known. The germline V gene encodes CDR1 SGHRS and CDR2 YFSETQ. Losses at the gene ends were 4 bases for V and 10 bases for J; bases not matched to a gene: 10. The CDR3 consists of 15 residues. Primers used in a second PCR of about 6 to 11 cycles were a sample-barcoded 5' primer and a J-beta primer mix. TCRdb reprocessed the 5' RACE reads with MiXCR, giving one entry per CDR3 protein. The table lists fewer than 800,000 distinct CDR3 sequences, approximately 49% of them singletons, with under 35% in the top ten. The sample providers were healthy Caucasian people from Russia, aged roughly 6 to 95. For every donor, a draw yielded roughly 10 milliliters of peripheral blood. These data belong to a study of blood T cells in healthy people across ages. Study results and limitations: The donors' CMV status was not determined, possibly confounding changes in expanded clonotypes.

The TCR sequence derives from an older woman in good health. This rearrangement joins TRBV5-1 to TRBJ1-6; 8 positions match TRBD1. Sequenced material: blood. CDR3 in amino acids: CASSPGQGSNSPLHF. The CDR3 region has the DNA TGCGCCAGCAGCCCAGGACAGGGAAGCAACTCACCCCTCCACTTT.